This is a list of T cell receptor beta chains from one sample in a study of Tregs in tolerant kidney transplant recipients. Generated by immunoSEQ multiplex PCR, the TCRdb table keeps only in-frame clones and is missing some. This table holds about 240,000 clones, roughly four fifths found once. Sequenced input: CD4+ T cells from blood. The receptors originated from a human donor in good health. CDR3s include the opening cysteine and the closing phenylalanine or tryptophan. The D gene is left open where the match is weak. Some rows have no size entry. The others give once, few or many, or a class for an expanded clone.

D: -; J: TRBJ1-6; V: TRBV6-5; size: few; CDR3: CASSTDQRDNSPLHF; DNA: TGTGCCAGCAGCACAGACCAGAGAGATAATTCACCCCTCCACTTT
D: TRBD2; J: TRBJ2-1; V: TRBV6-5; size: -; CDR3: CASSYSRGLVGGEQFF; DNA: TGTGCCAGCAGTTACTCCCGCGGACTAGTGGGGGGTGAGCAGTTCTTC
D: -; J: TRBJ1-2; V: TRBV19; size: -; CDR3: CASSIDVRDGYTF; DNA: TGTGCCAGTAGTATAGACGTCCGGGACGGCTACACCTTC
D: -; J: TRBJ1-1; V: TRBV6-6; size: once; CDR3: CASSTRERTEAFF; DNA: TGTGCCAGCAGTACCAGGGAGCGCACTGAAGCTTTCTTT
D: TRBD2; J: TRBJ2-6; V: TRBV13; size: -; CDR3: CASSVLAGGISGANVLTF; DNA: TGTGCCAGCAGCGTACTAGCGGGGGGTATCTCTGGGGCCAACGTCCTGACTTTC
D: -; J: TRBJ2-7; V: TRBV30; size: -; CDR3: CAWKPRGRGGYEQCF; DNA: TGTGCCTGGAAGCCCCGGGGCAGGGGAGGATACGAGCAGTGCTTC
D: TRBD1; J: TRBJ2-3; V: TRBV7-6; size: -; CDR3: CASSLVPPTGGTDTQYF; DNA: TGTGCCAGCAGCTTAGTCCCTCCTACAGGGGGCACAGATACGCAGTATTTT
D: -; J: TRBJ2-2; V: TRBV7-8; size: -; CDR3: CASSLGRALRRLNTGELFF; DNA: TGTGCCAGCAGCTTAGGCCGGGCCCTAAGGCGCCTGAACACCGGGGAGCTGTTTTTT
D: TRBD2; J: TRBJ2-3; V: TRBV5-8; size: -; CDR3: CASSLGASGGRDTQYF; DNA: TGTGCCAGCAGCTTGGGAGCTAGCGGGGGACGAGATACGCAGTATTTT
D: -; J: TRBJ2-3; V: TRBV7-9; size: -; CDR3: CASSPTDTQYF; DNA: TGTGCCAGCAGCCCGACAGATACGCAGTATTTT
D: TRBD2; J: TRBJ2-7; V: TRBV6-5; size: -; CDR3: CASSYSSGSSYEQYF; DNA: TGTGCCAGCAGTTACTCTAGCGGGAGCTCCTACGAGCAGTACTTC
D: -; J: TRBJ1-3; V: TRBV18; size: -; CDR3: CASSPGGSGNTIYF; DNA: TGTGCCAGCTCACCAGGGGGTTCTGGAAACACCATATATTTT
D: -; J: TRBJ2-3; V: TRBV11-3; size: -; CDR3: CASSPGDTQYF; DNA: TGTGCCAGCAGCCCGGGGGATACGCAGTATTTT
D: -; J: TRBJ2-3; V: TRBV20-1; size: -; CDR3: CSATVFDTQYF; DNA: TGCAGTGCTACGGTCTTTGATACGCAGTATTTT
D: -; J: TRBJ1-5; V: TRBV15; size: -; CDR3: CATSRKSGPYSNQPQHF; DNA: TGTGCCACCAGCAGGAAATCGGGACCCTATAGCAATCAGCCCCAGCATTTT
D: -; J: TRBJ1-6; V: TRBV6-5; size: once; CDR3: CASSYFGRGGSSPLHF; DNA: TGTGCCAGCAGTTACTTCGGCAGAGGAGGCAGTTCACCCCTCCACTTT
D: TRBD2; J: TRBJ2-2; V: TRBV12-5; size: -; CDR3: CASGLASGTSGTGELFF; DNA: TGTGCTAGTGGTTTGGCTTCCGGGACTAGCGGCACCGGGGAGCTGTTTTTT
D: -; J: TRBJ2-1; V: TRBV11-2; size: -; CDR3: CASSFELSYNEQFF; DNA: TGTGCCAGCAGCTTTGAGCTCAGCTACAATGAGCAGTTCTTC
D: TRBD1; J: TRBJ1-4; V: TRBV5-1; size: -; CDR3: CASSLGRQGHDKLFF; DNA: TGCGCCAGCAGCTTGGGGAGACAGGGCCATGACAAACTGTTTTTT
D: TRBD1; J: TRBJ2-3; V: TRBV9; size: -; CDR3: CASSRDRLTDTQYF; DNA: TGTGCCAGCAGCCGGGACAGACTTACAGATACGCAGTATTTT
D: -; J: TRBJ1-2; V: TRBV5-1; size: -; CDR3: CASSFNEANYGYTF; DNA: TGCGCCAGCAGCTTTAACGAAGCTAACTATGGCTACACCTTC
D: -; J: TRBJ2-7; V: TRBV10-3; size: -; CDR3: CAISEGPSISYEQYF; DNA: TGTGCCATCAGTGAAGGGCCCTCCATCTCCTACGAGCAGTACTTC
D: TRBD1; J: TRBJ1-2; V: TRBV5-1; size: -; CDR3: CASSLGDRNYGYTF; DNA: TGCGCCAGCAGCTTGGGGGACAGGAACTATGGCTACACCTTC
D: -; J: TRBJ1-1; V: TRBV11-1; size: -; CDR3: CASRPGQMNTEAFF; DNA: TGTGCCAGCAGGCCTGGACAGATGAACACTGAAGCTTTCTTT